These T cell receptor beta chains were read from a single sample in a study of OX40 agonist ivuxolimab in advanced cancers. Generated by immunoSEQ multiplex PCR, the TCRdb table keeps only in-frame clones and is missing some. Seen here are about 62,000 clones, roughly 85% observed once, and the top ten hold 4%. The sample here was CD4+ or CD8+ T cells sorted from blood, taken in a trial of the OX40 agonist ivuxolimab. Receptor source: an adult with an advanced solid tumor such as melanoma, head and neck, liver or kidney cancer. CDR3s include the opening cysteine and the closing phenylalanine or tryptophan. The D gene is left open where the match is weak. Size values are once, few and many counts, or a class for expanded clones, and some rows have none.

clone size	V gene	D gene	J gene	CDR3 DNA	CDR3 protein
.	TRBV5-4	.	TRBJ2-7	TGTGCCAGCAGCTTGGGCTTACAGGGTTCCGAGCAGTACTTC	CASSLGLQGSEQYF
.	TRBV5-1	.	TRBJ1-1	TGCGCCAGCAGTTCAGGGGTTTTGGGAGCTGAAGCTTTCTTT	CASSSGVLGAEAFF
.	TRBV7-3	.	TRBJ2-5	TGTGCCAGCAGCTTAACCCCGGGAGTCCAAGAGACCCAGTACTTC	CASSLTPGVQETQYF
.	TRBV9	.	TRBJ2-7	TGTGCCAGCAGCGCCACATCTGGGACCTACGAGCAGTACTTC	CASSATSGTYEQYF
.	TRBV13	TRBD1	TRBJ1-6	TGTGCCAGCAGCTCCACGGTCGACAGGGGAAATAATTCACCCCTCCACTTT	CASSSTVDRGNNSPLHF
.	TRBV28	.	TRBJ2-2	TGTGCCAGCAGTTTGAAGCCCGGGGAGCTGTTTTTT	CASSLKPGELFF
.	TRBV5-4	.	TRBJ2-7	TGTGCCAGCAACACGAACGGGCGCTTCCACGAGCAGTACTTC	CASNTNGRFHEQYF
.	TRBV5-8	TRBD1	TRBJ1-2	TGTGCCAGCAGCTTGGTCCCGGGACAGACAATAGGTGGCTACACCTTC	CASSLVPGQTIGGYTF
.	TRBV19	TRBD2	TRBJ2-3	TGTGCCAGTAGTATGGAGGGAGGGGCCACAGATACGCAGTATTTT	CASSMEGGATDTQYF
.	TRBV29-1	.	TRBJ2-5	TGCAGCGCAGAAGGCGGGGGCGAGACCCAGTACTTC	CSAEGGGETQYF
.	TRBV4-1	TRBD2	TRBJ2-5	TGCGCCAGCAGCCTCCGGGGACTAGCGGAGGGGGAGACCCAGTACTTC	CASSLRGLAEGETQYF
.	TRBV10-3	TRBD2	TRBJ2-2	TGTGCCATCAGTGATTGGGGGGGAGACAGCACCGGGGAGCTGTTTTTT	CAISDWGGDSTGELFF
.	TRBV4-2	TRBD1	TRBJ1-1	TGTGCCAGCAGCCAAGATGCGGGACAGGGCACTGAAGCTTTCTTT	CASSQDAGQGTEAFF
.	TRBV28	.	TRBJ1-2	TGTGCCAGCAGTAAAACAGCCCAGCGGTATGATGGCTACACCTTC	CASSKTAQRYDGYTF
few	TRBV5-4	.	TRBJ2-3	TGTGCCAGCAGCTTTAGCACAGATACGCAGTATTTT	CASSFSTDTQYF
.	TRBV2	.	TRBJ2-1	TGTGCCAGCAGTCCAGGGTGGGTCGACAATGAGCAGTTCTTC	CASSPGWVDNEQFF
.	TRBV29-1	TRBD1	TRBJ2-5	TGCAGCGCCCCCGCCCGGCAGGGGGCCCAAGAGACCCAGTACTTC	CSAPARQGAQETQYF
.	TRBV2	TRBD2	TRBJ2-6	TGTGCCAGCAGTTCAACTAGCGGGGGGGCCCATGGGGCCAACGTCCTGACTTTC	CASSSTSGGAHGANVLTF
.	TRBV19	TRBD2	TRBJ2-3	TGTGCCAGTAGAAACCCTGGGACTAGTGGAGATACGCAGTATTTT	CASRNPGTSGDTQYF
.	TRBV19	.	TRBJ2-7	TGTGCCAGTAGCCGCGGGGGAGGGGGCTCCTACGAGCAGTACTTC	CASSRGGGGSYEQYF
.	TRBV4-1	TRBD2	TRBJ2-1	TGCGCCAGCAGCCAAAGGACTAGCGGGGGATACAATGAGCAGTTCTTC	CASSQRTSGGYNEQFF
.	TRBV29-1	.	TRBJ2-1	TGCAGCTTATCGGCAGGGTCCTACAATGAGCAGTTCTTC	CSLSAGSYNEQFF
.	TRBV10-1	.	TRBJ2-1	TGCGCCAGCTCCCGGAGGGGGGAAGGTGAGCAGTTCTTC	CASSRRGEGEQFF
.	TRBV5-1	TRBD1	TRBJ2-7	TGCGCCAGCAGCTTGAATTTTCGGGTGGGACAGGGTCAAAACGAGCAGTACTTC	CASSLNFRVGQGQNEQYF
.	TRBV5-5	.	TRBJ1-1	TGTGCCAGCAGCTCAAGGGGTTCCTACTTCATGAACACTGAAGCTTTCTTT	CASSSRGSYFMNTEAFF
.	TRBV19	TRBD2	TRBJ2-2	TGTGCCAGTAGTGTATTAGCGGGGGCTATGAACACCGGGGAGCTGTTTTTT	CASSVLAGAMNTGELFF
.	TRBV9	.	TRBJ2-5	TGTGCCAGCAGCCCAGGTAGCCTAGAGACCCAGTACTTC	CASSPGSLETQYF
.	TRBV5-4	.	TRBJ2-3	TGTGCCAGCAGCTTGGGATCCCGGGTTAGCACAGATACGCAGTATTTT	CASSLGSRVSTDTQYF
.	TRBV25-1	.	TRBJ1-3	TGTGCCAGTTCCTCGGCGAACTCTGGAAACACCATATATTTT	CASSSANSGNTIYF
.	TRBV19	TRBD2	TRBJ2-1	TGTGCCAGTAGTATGACTGAGACTAGCGGGCCGAGCTCCTACAATGAGCAGTTCTTC	CASSMTETSGPSSYNEQFF
.	TRBV7-2	.	TRBJ2-5	TGTGCCAGCAGCTCCCTCCATACGGAGACCCAGTACTTC	CASSSLHTETQYF
.	TRBV29-1	.	TRBJ1-1	TGCAGCGACGATAACGGGGCTTTCTTT	CSDDNGAFF
once	TRBV6-6	TRBD1	TRBJ1-6	TGTGCCAGCAGCGGACAGGCCCTAGGTTCGCCCCTCCACTTT	CASSGQALGSPLHF
.	TRBV7-7	TRBD1	TRBJ2-5	TGTGCTAGCAGCTCCCAGGGGGCGCGGGAGACCCAGTACTTC	CASSSQGARETQYF
.	TRBV19	TRBD2	TRBJ2-3	TGTGCCAGTAGTACAGCGGGAGTTTCAGATACGCAGTATTTT	CASSTAGVSDTQYF
.	TRBV5-5	.	TRBJ2-6	TGTGCCAGCAGCTTGACTGTCTCATCTGGGGCCAACGTCCTGACTTTC	CASSLTVSSGANVLTF
.	TRBV7-2	.	TRBJ2-3	TGTGCCAGCAGCAGTAGCGGTCTGAGCACAGATACGCAGTATTTT	CASSSSGLSTDTQYF
.	TRBV6-5	.	TRBJ1-1	TGTGCCAGCAGTTCCGGTACTGAAGCTTTCTTT	CASSSGTEAFF
once	TRBV7-2	.	TRBJ1-1	TGTGCCAGCAGCTTATCTGCTATGAACACTGAAGCTTTCTTT	CASSLSAMNTEAFF
.	TRBV9	.	TRBJ1-6	TGTGCCAGCAGTAAGGTAGGGATAAATTCACCCCTCCACTTT	CASSKVGINSPLHF